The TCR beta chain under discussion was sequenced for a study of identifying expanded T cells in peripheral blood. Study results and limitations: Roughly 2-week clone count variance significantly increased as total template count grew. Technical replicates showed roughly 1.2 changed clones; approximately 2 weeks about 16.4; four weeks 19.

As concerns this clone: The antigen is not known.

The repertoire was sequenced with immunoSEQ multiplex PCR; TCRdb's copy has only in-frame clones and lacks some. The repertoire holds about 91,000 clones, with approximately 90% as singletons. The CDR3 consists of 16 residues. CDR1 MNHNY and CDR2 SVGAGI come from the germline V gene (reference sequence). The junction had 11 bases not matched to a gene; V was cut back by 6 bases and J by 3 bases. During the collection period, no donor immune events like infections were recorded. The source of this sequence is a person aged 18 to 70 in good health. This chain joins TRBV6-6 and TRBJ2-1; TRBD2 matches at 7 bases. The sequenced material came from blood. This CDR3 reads CASSSTAGSSYNEQFF. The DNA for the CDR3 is TGTGCCAGCAGCTCGACAGCGGGATCTAGCTACAATGAGCAGTTCTTC.